This T cell receptor beta chain was captured by sequencing in a study of blood T cell repertoires in COVID-19. Study-wide background: COVID-19 samples collected from the United States, Italy and Spain covered acute and convalescent phases. The analysed material was cDNA or gDNA that came from T cells, B-cell-depleted T cells, or PBMCs.

CDR1 MNHEY and CDR2 SVGEGT come from the germline V gene. CDR3 length equals 13 residues. Trimming took 5 bases from V and 6 from J, leaving 13 bases between them. Authors' methods: Quantification of nucleated cells was approximated via reference gene primer amplification. TCRdb keeps only in-frame clones here, not all; method: immunoSEQ multiplex PCR. That table supplies the V and J calls and clone size; D and trimming were determined from the DNA. The repertoire holds about 260,000 clones, with around 86% as singletons. The sequence was obtained from a human donor in a cohort sampled during active COVID-19. The sequenced sample consisted of peripheral blood. The chain uses TRBV6-2 or TRBV6-3 and TRBJ1-1; D may be TRBD1 (5 bases). In nucleotides, the CDR3 is TGTGCCAGCAGTGATAGGGGAATCGCTGAAGCTTTCTTT. Its translation: CASSDRGIAEAFF.